This T cell receptor beta chain was recovered during a study of blood T cell repertoires in COVID-19. Study-level information: The origin of the acute and convalescent COVID-19 samples was the United States, Italy and Spain.

Profiling relied on immunoSEQ multiplex PCR, and the TCRdb table lists in-frame clones only, not all of them. The repertoire holds 44,000 or so clones, with roughly 83% as singletons. The germline V gene encodes CDR1 SEHNR and CDR2 FQNEAQ (reference sequence). V lost 5 bases, J lost 4 bases, and 8 bases stayed unmatched. The CDR3 has 15 residues. This clonotype was obtained from a man between 50 and 59 years old with active COVID-19. The sample comprised peripheral blood. This chain links TRBV7-9 with TRBJ1-1; 9 nucleotides match TRBD1. CDR3 nucleotides: TGTGCCAGCAGCCCACATCGGGACAGGGTCACTGAAGCTTTCTTT. Protein product: CASSPHRDRVTEAFF. Combining the CDR3 with reference TRBV7-9 and TRBJ1-1 gives the whole variable domain DTGVSQNPRHKITKRGQNVTFRCDPISEHNRLYWYRQTLGQGPEFLTYFQNEAQLEKSRLLSDRFSAERPKGSFSTLEIQRTEQGDSAMYLCASSPHRDRVTEAFFGQGTRLTVV.